The clone carrying this T cell receptor (beta chain) is a singleton in its sample. This sample was taken from a study of neoadjuvant nivolumab and ipilimumab in lung cancer. Method: immunoSEQ multiplex PCR; TCRdb's copy keeps in-frame clones and lacks some. This sample has several thousand clones, with around nine tenths found just once. Sequences were derived from tumor tissue, sampled after neoadjuvant nivolumab, alone or with ipilimumab, at or shortly before surgery. This clonotype was obtained from an adult with non-small cell lung cancer. Some clones in this sample may be carry-over from other donors' samples.

DNA of the CDR3: TGTGCCAGCAGTCGGGGTCGGGGGGGACAACTTAGCACAGATACGCAGTATTTT. Translation gives CASSRGRGGQLSTDTQYF. V is TRBV11-2 and J is TRBJ2-3; TRBD2 matches 8 bases. The J segment lost 0 bases and the V segment lost 6 bases, leaving 14 bases of the junction unmatched. Germline assignment: CDR1 SGHAT and CDR2 FQNNGV. The CDR3 extends over 18 amino acids.